The 2 T cell receptor beta chains below come from one sample, sequenced in a study of CD8 T cells in Susac syndrome. After extraction with the RNeasy kit, roughly 0.45 to 1 ug of the RNA was reverse transcribed using random hexamers. One entry per CDR3 protein, called by TCRdb with MiXCR from the immunoSEQ multiplex PCR reads. The top ten clones hold roughly 0.088% of a sample with about 200,000 distinct CDR3 sequences, around 96% of them seen once. The sample taken for sequencing was CD4+ T cells from PBMCs. These receptors all come from a human donor with multiple sclerosis.

The chain is built from TRBV14 and TRBJ2-7, with no clear D. Trimming removed 1 base from V and 9 bases from J, with 10 bases in between. This CDR3 region has 12 residues. Germline V gene lookup returns CDR1 SGHDN and CDR2 FVKESK. CDR3 region: CASSQGLRVQYF. The CDR3 DNA reads as TGTGCCAGCAGCCAAGGGTTACGAGTGCAGTACTTC.

This clonotype appeared once. This chain joins TRBV24-1 and TRBJ2-2, with a weak D call TRBD1 (5 bases). Trimming took off 11 bases at V and 6 bases at J, with 15 bases between the two ends. This CDR3 has 13 residues. The V gene's germline CDR1 is KGHDR and CDR2 SFDVKD. CDR3 residues: CAITDRFSGELFF. Here the CDR3 DNA reads TGTGCCATCACCGACAGATTCTCCGGGGAGCTGTTTTTT.